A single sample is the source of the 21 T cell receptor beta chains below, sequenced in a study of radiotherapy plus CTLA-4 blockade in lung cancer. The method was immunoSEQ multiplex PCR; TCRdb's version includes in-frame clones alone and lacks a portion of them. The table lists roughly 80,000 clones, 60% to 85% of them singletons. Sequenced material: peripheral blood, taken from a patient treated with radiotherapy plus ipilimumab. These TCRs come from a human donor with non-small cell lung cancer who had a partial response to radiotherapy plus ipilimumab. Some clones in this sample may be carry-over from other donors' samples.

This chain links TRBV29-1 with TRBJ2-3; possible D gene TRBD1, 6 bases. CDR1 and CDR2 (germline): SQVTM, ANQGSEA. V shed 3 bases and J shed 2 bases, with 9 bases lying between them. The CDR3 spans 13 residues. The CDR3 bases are TGCAGCGTTGAGGACAGCTACACAGATACGCAGTATTTT. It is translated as CSVEDSYTDTQYF.

The CDR3 DNA sequence: TGCGCCAGCAGCTTGGATGTGGCTAGCGGGGTCAGAGATACGCAGTATTTT. Residues: CASSLDVASGVRDTQYF. The chain carries TRBV5-1 and TRBJ2-3, with 9 positions matching TRBD2. Germline V lookup: CDR1 SGHRS, CDR2 YFSETQ. After removal of 0 bases from V and 5 bases from J, the junction contained 10 bases not matched to a gene. The CDR3 totals 17 residues.

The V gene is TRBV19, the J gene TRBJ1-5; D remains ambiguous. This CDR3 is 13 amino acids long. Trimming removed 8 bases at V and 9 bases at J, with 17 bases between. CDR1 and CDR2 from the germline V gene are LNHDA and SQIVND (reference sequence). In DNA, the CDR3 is TGTGCCAGTTCACGCACCCTACTCTCGCCCCAGCATTTT. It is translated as CASSRTLLSPQHF. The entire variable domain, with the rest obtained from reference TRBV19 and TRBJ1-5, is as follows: DGGITQSPKYLFRKEGQNVTLSCEQNLNHDAMYWYRQDPGQGLRLIYYSQIVNDFQKGDIAEGYSVSREKKESFPLTVTSAQKNPTAFYLCASSRTLLSPQHFGDGTRLSIL.

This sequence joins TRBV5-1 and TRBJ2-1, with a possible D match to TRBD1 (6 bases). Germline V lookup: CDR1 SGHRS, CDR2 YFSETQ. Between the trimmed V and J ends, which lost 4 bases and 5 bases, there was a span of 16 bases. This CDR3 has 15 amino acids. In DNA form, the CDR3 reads TGCGCCAGCAGCGGTCCGTGGGGGCTTGACAATGAGCAGTTCTTC. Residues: CASSGPWGLDNEQFF.

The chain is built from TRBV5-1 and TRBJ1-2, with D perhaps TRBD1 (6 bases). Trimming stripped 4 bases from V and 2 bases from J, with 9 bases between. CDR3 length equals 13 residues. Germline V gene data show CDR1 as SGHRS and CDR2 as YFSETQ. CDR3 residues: CASSPTGNYGYTF. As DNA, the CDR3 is TGCGCCAGCAGCCCCACAGGGAACTATGGCTACACCTTC.

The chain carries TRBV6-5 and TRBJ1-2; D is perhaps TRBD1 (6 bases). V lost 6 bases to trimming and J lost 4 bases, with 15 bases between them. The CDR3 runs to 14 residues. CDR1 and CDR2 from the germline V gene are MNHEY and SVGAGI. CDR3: CASRQNRVVYGYTF. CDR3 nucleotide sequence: TGTGCCAGCAGACAAAACAGGGTCGTCTATGGCTACACCTTC.

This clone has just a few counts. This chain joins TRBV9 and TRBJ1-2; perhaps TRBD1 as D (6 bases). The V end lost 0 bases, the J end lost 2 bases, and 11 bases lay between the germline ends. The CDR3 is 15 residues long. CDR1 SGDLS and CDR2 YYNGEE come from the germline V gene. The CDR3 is CASSVVGGPNYGYTF. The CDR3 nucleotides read TGTGCCAGCAGCGTAGTTGGGGGCCCCAACTATGGCTACACCTTC. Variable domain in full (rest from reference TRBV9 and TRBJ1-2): DSGVTQTPKHLITATGQRVTLRCSPRSGDLSVYWYQQSLDQGLQFLIQYYNGEERAKGNILERFSAQQFPDLHSELNLSSLELGDSALYFCASSVVGGPNYGYTFGSGTRLTVV.

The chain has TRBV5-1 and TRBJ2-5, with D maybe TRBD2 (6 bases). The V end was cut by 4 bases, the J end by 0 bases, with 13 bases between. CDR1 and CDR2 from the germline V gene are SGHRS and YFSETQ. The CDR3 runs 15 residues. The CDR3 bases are TGCGCCAGCAGCCTGGGACTCTACTACCAAGAGACCCAGTACTTC. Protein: CASSLGLYYQETQYF.

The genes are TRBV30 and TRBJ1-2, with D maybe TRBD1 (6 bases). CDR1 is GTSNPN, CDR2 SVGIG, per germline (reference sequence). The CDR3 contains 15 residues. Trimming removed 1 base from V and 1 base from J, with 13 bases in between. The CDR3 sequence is CAWSGDRPSNYGYTF. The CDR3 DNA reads TGTGCCTGGAGTGGCGACAGGCCAAGTAACTATGGCTACACCTTC.

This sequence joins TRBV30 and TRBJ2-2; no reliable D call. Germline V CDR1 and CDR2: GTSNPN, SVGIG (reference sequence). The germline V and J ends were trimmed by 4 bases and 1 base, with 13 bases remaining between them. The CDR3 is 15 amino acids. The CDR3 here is CAWKIFHGNTGELFF. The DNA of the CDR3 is TGTGCCTGGAAGATTTTCCACGGGAACACCGGGGAGCTGTTTTTT.

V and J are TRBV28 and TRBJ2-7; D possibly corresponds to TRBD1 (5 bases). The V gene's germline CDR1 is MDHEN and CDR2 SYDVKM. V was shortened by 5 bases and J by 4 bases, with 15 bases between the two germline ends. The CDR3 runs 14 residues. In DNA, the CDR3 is TGTGCCAGCAGTCCCCCCAGGGAAGCGTACGAGCAGTACTTC. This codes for CASSPPREAYEQYF.

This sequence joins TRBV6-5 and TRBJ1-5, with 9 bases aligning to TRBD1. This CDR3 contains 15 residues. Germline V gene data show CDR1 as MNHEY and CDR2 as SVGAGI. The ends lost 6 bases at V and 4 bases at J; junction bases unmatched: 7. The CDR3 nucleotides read TGTGCCAGCAGCCTTACCGGGACAGGGAATCAGCCCCAGCATTTT. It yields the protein CASSLTGTGNQPQHF.

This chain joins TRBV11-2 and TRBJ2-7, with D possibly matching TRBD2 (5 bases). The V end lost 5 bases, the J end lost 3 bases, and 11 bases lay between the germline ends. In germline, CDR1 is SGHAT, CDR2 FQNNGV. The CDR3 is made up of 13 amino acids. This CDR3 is CASSTPGSYEQYF. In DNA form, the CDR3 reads TGTGCCAGCAGCACGCCGGGAAGCTACGAGCAGTACTTC.

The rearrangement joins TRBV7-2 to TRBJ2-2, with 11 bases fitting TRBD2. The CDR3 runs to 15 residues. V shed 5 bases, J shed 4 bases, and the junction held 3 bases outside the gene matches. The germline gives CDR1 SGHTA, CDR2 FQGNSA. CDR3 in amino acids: CASSNLAGGTGELFF. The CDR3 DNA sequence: TGTGCCAGCAGCAACCTAGCGGGGGGCACCGGGGAGCTGTTTTTT. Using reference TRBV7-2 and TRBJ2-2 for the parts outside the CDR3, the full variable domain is GAGVSQSPSNKVTEKGKDVELRCDPISGHTALYWYRQSLGQGLEFLIYFQGNSAPDKSGLPSDRFSAERTGGSVSTLTIQRTQQEDSAVYLCASSNLAGGTGELFFGEGSRLTVL.

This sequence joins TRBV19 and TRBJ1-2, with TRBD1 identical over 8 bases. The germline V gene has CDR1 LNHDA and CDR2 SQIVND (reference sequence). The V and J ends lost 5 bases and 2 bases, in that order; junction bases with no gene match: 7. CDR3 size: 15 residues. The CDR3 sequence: CASSPRGRGNYGYTF. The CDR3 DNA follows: TGTGCCAGTAGTCCCAGGGGGCGCGGAAACTATGGCTACACCTTC.

CDR3 nucleotide sequence: TGTGCCAGCAAAAAGGGGAAGGGCCGATTTATTAATTATAATTCACCCCTCCACTTT. Protein: CASKKGKGRFINYNSPLHF. The chain is built from TRBV5-6 and TRBJ1-6; possibly TRBD1 for D (5 bases). The CDR3 runs 19 residues. Trimming took 6 bases from V and 4 from J, leaving 26 bases between them. CDR1 SGHDT and CDR2 YYEEEE come from the germline V gene.

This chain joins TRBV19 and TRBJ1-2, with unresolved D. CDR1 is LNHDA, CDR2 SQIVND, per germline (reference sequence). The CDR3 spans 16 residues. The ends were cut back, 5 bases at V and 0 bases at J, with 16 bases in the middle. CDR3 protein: CASSRAVGSSNYGYTF. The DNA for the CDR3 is TGTGCCAGTAGTCGCGCCGTGGGGAGCTCTAACTATGGCTACACCTTC. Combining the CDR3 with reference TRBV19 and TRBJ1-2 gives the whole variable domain DGGITQSPKYLFRKEGQNVTLSCEQNLNHDAMYWYRQDPGQGLRLIYYSQIVNDFQKGDIAEGYSVSREKKESFPLTVTSAQKNPTAFYLCASSRAVGSSNYGYTFGSGTRLTVV.

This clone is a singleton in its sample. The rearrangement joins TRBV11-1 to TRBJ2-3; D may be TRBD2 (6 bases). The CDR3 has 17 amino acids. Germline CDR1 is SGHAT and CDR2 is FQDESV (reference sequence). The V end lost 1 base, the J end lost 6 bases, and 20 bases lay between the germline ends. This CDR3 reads CASSLVGSGPRSDTQYF. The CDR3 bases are TGTGCCAGCAGCTTAGTCGGTAGCGGCCCACGGTCGGATACGCAGTATTTT.

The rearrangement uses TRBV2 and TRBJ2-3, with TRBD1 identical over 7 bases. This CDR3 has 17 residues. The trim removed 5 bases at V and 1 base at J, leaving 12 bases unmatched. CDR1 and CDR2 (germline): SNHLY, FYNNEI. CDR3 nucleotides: TGTGCCAGCAGTAGGGACAGTCCTACCCGCCGCACAGATACGCAGTATTTT. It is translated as CASSRDSPTRRTDTQYF.

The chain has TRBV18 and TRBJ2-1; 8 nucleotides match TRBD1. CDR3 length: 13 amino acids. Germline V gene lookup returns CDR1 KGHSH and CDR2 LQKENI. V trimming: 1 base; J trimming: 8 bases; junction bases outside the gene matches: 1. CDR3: CASSPQQGDEQFF. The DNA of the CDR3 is TGTGCCAGCTCACCACAACAGGGGGATGAGCAGTTCTTC.

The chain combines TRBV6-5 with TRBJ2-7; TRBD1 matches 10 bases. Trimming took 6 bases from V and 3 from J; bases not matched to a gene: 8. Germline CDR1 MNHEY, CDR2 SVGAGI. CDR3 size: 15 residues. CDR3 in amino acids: CASRAGTGVLYEQYF. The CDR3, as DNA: TGTGCCAGCAGAGCCGGGACAGGGGTCCTCTACGAGCAGTACTTC.